This T cell receptor (delta chain) derives from a study of human gamma delta and Vdelta1 T cells (dated by TCRdb to 2016 to 2018). Regarding the research as a whole: Delta One T cells, Vd1+ gamma-delta T cells, were investigated in the study as cytotoxic effectors against acute myeloid leukemia.

This clone was recorded only once. The antigen it binds to is not known. One base away there is no much larger clone; base qualities are not given. One read alone is weak evidence. The research as a whole found: Delta One T cells were reported as polyclonal and as showing broad cytotoxic targeting of acute myeloid leukemia.

Here V drops 6 bases and J drops 4 bases, and the junction holds 33 bases not matched to any gene. The CDR3 has 23 amino acids, counting the end cysteine and phenylalanine. Kept here is only the CDR3 DNA, which spans 69 bases and is read in frame from base 1. According to the germline V gene, CDR1 reads TSWWSYY and CDR2 reads QGS. The protocol used for the library was PCR. Sequencing was carried out with an Illumina MiSeq. Via CATT, TCRdb reprocessed the public reads, and rows with identical DNA were then joined. Across this sample there are some 14,000 delta-chain clones, with roughly 50% seen only once. The ten largest clones take up approximately 1.5% of the sample.

This receptor was taken from a human donor in good health. The sequenced material came from Vdelta1 gamma-delta T cells from blood grown in culture (DOT cells). The cell subset or site label on this specimen signifies: Delta One T cells, in vitro expanded/differentiated Vd1+ gamma-delta T cells. The receptor chain draws on TRDV1 and TRDJ1; 9 of the junction bases match TRDD3. CDR3 region: CALGRGYVVWGMGGPLNGDKLIF. The nucleotide sequence is given as TGTGCTCTTGGCCGTGGCTACGTTGTCTGGGGGATGGGGGGCCCTTTGAACGGCGATAAACTCATCTTT.